This T cell receptor beta chain originates from a study of T cells in narcolepsy. Study-wide context: Healthy controls were enrolled alongside patients with narcolepsy type 1 or type 2. Notes on the study in general: Reportedly, autoreactive clonotypes were serially detected in patients' blood but not controls'.

Regarding this clone: The antigen remains unidentified. Other DNA variants within this sample encode the same CDR3.

This CDR3 region has 13 residues. Germline lookup yields CDR1 GTSNPN and CDR2 SVGIG (reference sequence). Measured with immunoSEQ multiplex PCR; TCRdb has only the in-frame clones, and not every one. Among 20,000 to 25,000 clones listed, just over 90% were seen once. The TCR sequence derives from a human donor with narcolepsy. Specimen: CD45RA- memory CD4+ T cells from PBMCs. This chain joins TRBV30 and TRBJ1-5, with unresolved D. The CDR3 DNA sequence: TGTGCGTGGCGCGCGAGCGAGCGCCAGCCCCAGCATTTT. This encodes CAWRASERQPQHF.